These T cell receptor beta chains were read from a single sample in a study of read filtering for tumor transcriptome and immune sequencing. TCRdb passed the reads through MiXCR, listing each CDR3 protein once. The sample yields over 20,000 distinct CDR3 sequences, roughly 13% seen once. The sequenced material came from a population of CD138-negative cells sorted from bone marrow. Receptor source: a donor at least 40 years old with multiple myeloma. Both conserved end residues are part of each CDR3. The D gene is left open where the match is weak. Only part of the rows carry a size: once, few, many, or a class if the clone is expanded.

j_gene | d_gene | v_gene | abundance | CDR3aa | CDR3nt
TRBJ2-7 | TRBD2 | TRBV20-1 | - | CSALDHARGGEQYF | TGCAGTGCTTTAGACCACGCTCGGGGGGGCGAGCAGTACTTC
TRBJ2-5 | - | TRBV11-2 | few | CASSQSGSQETQYF | TGTGCCAGCAGCCAATCTGGAAGCCAAGAGACCCAGTACTTC
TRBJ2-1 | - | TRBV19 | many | CASSINGFGEQFF | TGTGCCAGTAGTATAAATGGATTCGGTGAGCAGTTCTTC
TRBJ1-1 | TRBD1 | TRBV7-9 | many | CASSSYDRGGAFF | TGTGCCAGCAGCTCCTATGACAGGGGTGGAGCTTTCTTT
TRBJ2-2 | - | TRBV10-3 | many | CAISESVGFLELFF | TGTGCCATCAGTGAGTCGGTTGGGTTCCTGGAGCTGTTTTTT
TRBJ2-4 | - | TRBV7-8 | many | CASSLGAQGAKNIQYF | TGTGCCAGCAGCTTAGGGGCTCAGGGAGCCAAAAACATTCAGTACTTC
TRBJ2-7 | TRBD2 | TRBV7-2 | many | CASSPSGRARQDEQYF | TGTGCCAGCAGTCCCAGCGGGAGGGCCAGGCAGGACGAGCAGTACTTC
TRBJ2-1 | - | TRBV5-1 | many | CASSAGFHNEQFF | TGCGCCAGCAGCGCGGGATTCCACAATGAGCAGTTCTTC
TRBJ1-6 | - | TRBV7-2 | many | CASSFTWSSYNSPLHF | TGTGCCAGCAGCTTTACCTGGAGCTCCTATAATTCACCCCTCCACTTT
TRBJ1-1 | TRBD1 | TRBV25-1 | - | CASQQGANTEAFF | TGTGCCAGCCAACAGGGGGCGAACACTGAAGCTTTCTTT
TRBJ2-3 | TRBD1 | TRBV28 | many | CASSLADRVTDTQYF | TGTGCCAGCAGTTTAGCAGACAGGGTCACAGATACGCAGTATTTT
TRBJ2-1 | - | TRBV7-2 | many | CASSTVRLARPINEQFF | TGTGCCAGCAGCACCGTGAGGCTAGCGCGACCTATTAATGAGCAGTTCTTC
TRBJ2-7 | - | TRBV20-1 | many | CSAKLSGPDEQYF | TGCAGTGCTAAATTATCGGGACCGGACGAGCAGTACTTC
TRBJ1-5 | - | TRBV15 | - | CATSRQQGPNQPQHF | TGTGCCACCAGCAGACAACAGGGACCGAATCAGCCCCAGCATTTT
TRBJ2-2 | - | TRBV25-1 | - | CASSESGRGNTGELFF | TGTGCCAGCAGTGAATCGGGCAGGGGTAACACCGGGGAGCTGTTTTTT
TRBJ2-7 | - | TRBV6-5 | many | CASSYAFPGTYEQYF | TGTGCCAGCAGTTACGCCTTTCCAGGCACCTACGAGCAGTACTTC
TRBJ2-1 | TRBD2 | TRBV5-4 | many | CASRSSGRGVNEQFF | TGTGCCAGCAGATCCAGCGGGAGAGGAGTAAATGAGCAGTTCTTC
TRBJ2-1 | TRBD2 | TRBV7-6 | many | CASSLGGGGFSYNEQFF | TGTGCCAGCAGCTTAGGGGGGGGTGGGTTCTCCTACAATGAGCAGTTCTTC
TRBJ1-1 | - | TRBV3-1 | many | CASSGDGPTEAFF | TGTGCCAGCAGCGGTGACGGGCCCACTGAAGCTTTCTTT
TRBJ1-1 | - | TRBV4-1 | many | CASSQAPSKKGSGTEAFF | TGCGCCAGCAGCCAAGCCCCATCCAAAAAGGGCTCGGGAACTGAAGCTTTCTTT
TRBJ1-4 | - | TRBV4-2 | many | CASRSGEKLFF | TGTGCCAGCAGGTCAGGTGAAAAACTGTTTTTT
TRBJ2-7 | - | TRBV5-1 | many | CASSLGQRGPYF | TGCGCCAGCAGCTTGGGGCAGAGGGGACCGTACTTC
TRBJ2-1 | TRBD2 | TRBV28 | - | CASSPGLDLGEQFF | TGTGCCAGCAGCCCGGGACTAGATCTTGGGGAGCAGTTCTTC
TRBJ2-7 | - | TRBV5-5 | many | CASSLRYEQYF | TGTGCCAGCAGCTTGCGGTACGAGCAGTACTTC
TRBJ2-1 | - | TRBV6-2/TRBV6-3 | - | CASSPWQFF | TGTGCCAGCAGCCCTTGGCAGTTCTTC
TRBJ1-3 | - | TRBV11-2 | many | CASSLAGNAGNTIYF | TGTGCCAGCAGCCTGGCGGGGAACGCTGGAAACACCATATATTTT
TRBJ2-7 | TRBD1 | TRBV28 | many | CASEDRLTYEQYF | TGTGCCAGCGAGGACAGGTTAACCTACGAGCAGTACTTC
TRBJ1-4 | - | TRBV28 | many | CASSLSDRPNEKLFF | TGTGCCAGCAGTTTATCAGACAGACCCAATGAAAAACTGTTTTTT
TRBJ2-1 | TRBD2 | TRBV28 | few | CASSLFVIDGTSGSRYNEQFF | TGTGCCAGCAGTTTATTCGTGATCGACGGGACTAGCGGGAGTCGGTACAATGAGCAGTTCTTC
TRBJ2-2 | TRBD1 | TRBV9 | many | CASSPGTVNGELFF | TGTGCCAGCAGCCCCGGGACAGTAAACGGGGAGCTGTTTTTT
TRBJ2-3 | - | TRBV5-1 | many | CASSLGTGTAGDTQYF | TGCGCCAGCAGTTTGGGGACCGGGACAGCGGGGGATACGCAGTATTTT
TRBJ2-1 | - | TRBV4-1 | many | CASSQGILRQAPISYNEQFF | TGCGCCAGCAGCCAGGGAATTTTGAGACAGGCCCCAATCTCCTACAATGAGCAGTTCTTC
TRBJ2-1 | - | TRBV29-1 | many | CSVEGQTGVLEQFF | TGCAGCGTTGAAGGTCAAACAGGTGTCCTTGAGCAGTTCTTC
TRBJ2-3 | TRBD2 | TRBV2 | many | CASIPSGKSDTQYF | TGTGCCAGCATTCCTAGCGGGAAATCAGATACGCAGTATTTT
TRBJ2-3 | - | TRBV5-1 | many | CASSVMSGTSTDTQYF | TGCGCCAGCAGCGTAATGAGTGGTACCAGCACAGATACGCAGTATTTT
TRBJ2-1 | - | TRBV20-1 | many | CSARRSERPYSEQFF | TGCAGTGCTAGAAGGTCTGAGCGGCCCTACAGTGAGCAGTTCTTC
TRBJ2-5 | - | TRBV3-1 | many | CASSQDGGAETQYF | TGTGCCAGCAGCCAAGACGGGGGAGCGGAGACCCAGTACTTC
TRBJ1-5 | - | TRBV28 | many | CTTEGNQPQHF | TGTACAACGGAGGGCAATCAGCCCCAGCATTTT
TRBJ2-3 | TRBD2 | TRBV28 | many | CASSLLAGVTDTQYF | TGTGCCAGCAGTTTACTAGCGGGGGTCACAGATACGCAGTATTTT
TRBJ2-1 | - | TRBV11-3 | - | CASSLQPGLGLDEQFF | TGTGCCAGCAGCTTACAGCCGGGACTGGGACTGGATGAGCAGTTCTTC
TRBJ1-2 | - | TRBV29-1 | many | CSVGLIYGYTF | TGCAGCGTTGGGCTGATCTATGGCTACACCTTC
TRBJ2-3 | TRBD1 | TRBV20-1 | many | CSAPGQGIDTQYF | TGCAGTGCACCGGGACAGGGTATAGATACGCAGTATTTT
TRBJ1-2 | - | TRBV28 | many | CASSSTSDNYGYTF | TGTGCCAGCAGTTCCACCTCAGATAACTATGGCTACACCTTC
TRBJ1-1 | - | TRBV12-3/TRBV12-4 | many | CASSFSAGNTEAFF | TGTGCCAGCAGTTTTTCGGCGGGGAACACTGAAGCTTTCTTT
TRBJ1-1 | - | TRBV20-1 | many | CSAALVGLDTDAFF | TGCAGTGCTGCCCTAGTCGGTTTGGACACTGATGCTTTCTTT
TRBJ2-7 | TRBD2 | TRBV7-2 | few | CASSLALFSGGFEQYF | TGTGCCAGCAGCTTAGCGCTTTTTAGCGGGGGTTTCGAGCAGTACTTC
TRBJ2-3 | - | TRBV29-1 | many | CSVARSTDTQYF | TGCAGCGTTGCCCGGAGCACAGATACGCAGTATTTT
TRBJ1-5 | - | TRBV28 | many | CASSFLSMNQPQHF | TGTGCCAGCAGTTTTTTATCAATGAATCAGCCCCAGCATTTT
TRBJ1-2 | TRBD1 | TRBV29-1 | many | CSVRSGGQGAYGYTF | TGCAGCGTCAGATCCGGTGGACAGGGGGCTTACGGCTACACCTTC
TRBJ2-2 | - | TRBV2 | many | CASSHRDPANTGELFF | TGTGCCAGCAGTCACCGGGACCCTGCGAACACCGGGGAGCTGTTTTTT
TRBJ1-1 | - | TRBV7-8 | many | CASSVGQPTEAFF | TGTGCCAGCAGCGTAGGACAACCCACTGAAGCTTTCTTT
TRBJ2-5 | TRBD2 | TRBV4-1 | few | CASSPGTSAETQYF | TGCGCCAGCAGCCCCGGGACTAGCGCTGAGACCCAGTACTTC
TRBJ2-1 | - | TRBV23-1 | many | CASSQSDAHSYNEQFF | TGCGCCAGCAGTCAGTCGGACGCGCACTCCTACAATGAGCAGTTCTTC